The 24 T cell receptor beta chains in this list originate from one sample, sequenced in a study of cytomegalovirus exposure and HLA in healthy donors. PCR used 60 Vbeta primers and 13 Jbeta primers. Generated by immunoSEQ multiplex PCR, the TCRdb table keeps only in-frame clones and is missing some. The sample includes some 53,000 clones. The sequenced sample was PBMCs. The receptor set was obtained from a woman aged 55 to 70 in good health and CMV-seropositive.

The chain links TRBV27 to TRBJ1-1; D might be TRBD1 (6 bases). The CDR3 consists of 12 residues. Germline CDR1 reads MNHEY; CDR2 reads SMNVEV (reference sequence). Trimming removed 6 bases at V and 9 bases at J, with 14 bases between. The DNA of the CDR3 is TGTGCCAGCAGAACAGGGAGTTTACAAGCTTTCTTT. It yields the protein CASRTGSLQAFF.

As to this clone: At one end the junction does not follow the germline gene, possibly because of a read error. CDR3 sequence (DNA): TGCAGCGTCGAAGTACAGGGGCCTAACACTGAAGCTTTCTTT. Its translation is CSVEVQGPNTEAFF. The chain uses TRBV29-1 and TRBJ1-1; TRBD1 agrees at 7 bases. This CDR3 comprises 14 residues. Germline CDR1 and CDR2: SQVTM and ANQGSEA.

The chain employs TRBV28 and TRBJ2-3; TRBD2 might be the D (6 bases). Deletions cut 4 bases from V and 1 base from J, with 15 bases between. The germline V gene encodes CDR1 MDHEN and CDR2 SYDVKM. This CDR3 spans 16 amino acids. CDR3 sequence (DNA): TGTGCCAGCAGTTCACCCGGAGGGTTTCGCACAGATACGCAGTATTTT. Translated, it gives CASSSPGGFRTDTQYF.

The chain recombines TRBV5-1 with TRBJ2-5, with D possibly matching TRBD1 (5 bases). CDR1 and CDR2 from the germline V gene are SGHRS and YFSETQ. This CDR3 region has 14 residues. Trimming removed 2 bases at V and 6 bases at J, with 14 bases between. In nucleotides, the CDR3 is TGCGCCAGCAGCTTCGACAGATCCAAACAGACCCAGTACTTC. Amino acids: CASSFDRSKQTQYF.

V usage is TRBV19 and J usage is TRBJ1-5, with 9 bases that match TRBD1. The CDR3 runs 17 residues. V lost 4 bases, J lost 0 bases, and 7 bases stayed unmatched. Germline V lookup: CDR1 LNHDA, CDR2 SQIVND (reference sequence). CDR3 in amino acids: CASSTRTGENSNQPQHF. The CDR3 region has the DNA TGTGCCAGTAGTACAAGGACAGGGGAGAATAGCAATCAGCCCCAGCATTTT.

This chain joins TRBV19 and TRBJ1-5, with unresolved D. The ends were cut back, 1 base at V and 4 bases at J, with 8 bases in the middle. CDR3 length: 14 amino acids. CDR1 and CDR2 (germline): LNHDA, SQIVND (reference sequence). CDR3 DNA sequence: TGTGCCAGTAGTATAGCCAACACGAATCAGCCCCAGCATTTT. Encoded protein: CASSIANTNQPQHF.

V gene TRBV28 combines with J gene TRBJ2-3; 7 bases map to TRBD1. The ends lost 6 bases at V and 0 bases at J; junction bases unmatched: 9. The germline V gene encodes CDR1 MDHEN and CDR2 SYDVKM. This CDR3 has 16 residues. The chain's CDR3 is CASSRVDRRSTDTQYF. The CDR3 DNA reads TGTGCCAGCAGCCGAGTGGACAGGAGAAGCACAGATACGCAGTATTTT.

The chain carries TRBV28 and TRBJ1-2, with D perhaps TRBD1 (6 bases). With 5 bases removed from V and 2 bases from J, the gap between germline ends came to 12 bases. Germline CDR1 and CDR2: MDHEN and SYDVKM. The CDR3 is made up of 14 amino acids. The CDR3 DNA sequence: TGTGCCAGCAGTCCTACAGGGTTCAACTATGGCTACACCTTC. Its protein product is CASSPTGFNYGYTF.

The CDR3 loop is CASSALTSGTYNEQFF. The CDR3 bases are TGTGCCAGCAGTGCGTTGACTAGCGGGACCTACAATGAGCAGTTCTTC. The gene calls are TRBV27 and TRBJ2-1, with TRBD2 matching 11 bases. The length of the CDR3 is 16 residues. Germline trimming cut 5 bases from V and 2 bases from J; bases unmatched to any gene: 5. Germline assignment: CDR1 MNHEY and CDR2 SMNVEV (reference sequence).

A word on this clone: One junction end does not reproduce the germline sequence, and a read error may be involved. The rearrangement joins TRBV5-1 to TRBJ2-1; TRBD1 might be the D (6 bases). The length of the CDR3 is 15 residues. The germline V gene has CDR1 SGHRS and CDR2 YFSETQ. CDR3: CASSQDSSSDNEQFF. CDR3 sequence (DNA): TGCGCCAGCAGCCAGGACAGTAGCTCCGACAATGAGCAGTTCTTC.

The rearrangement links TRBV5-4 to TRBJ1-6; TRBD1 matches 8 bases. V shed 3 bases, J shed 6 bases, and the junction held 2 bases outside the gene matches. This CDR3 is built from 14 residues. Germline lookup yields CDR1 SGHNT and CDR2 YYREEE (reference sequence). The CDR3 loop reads CASSSTGVNSPLHF. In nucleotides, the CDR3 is TGTGCCAGCAGCTCGACAGGGGTTAATTCACCCCTCCACTTT.

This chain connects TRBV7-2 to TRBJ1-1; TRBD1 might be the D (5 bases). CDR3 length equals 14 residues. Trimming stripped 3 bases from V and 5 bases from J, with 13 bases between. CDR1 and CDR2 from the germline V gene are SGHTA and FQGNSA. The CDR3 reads CASSFPREGTEAFF. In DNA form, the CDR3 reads TGTGCCAGCAGCTTTCCGAGGGAGGGGACTGAAGCTTTCTTT.

The CDR3 DNA reads TGTGCCAGTAGTATATGGGACACCGGACAAGAGACCCAGTACTTC. It specifies CASSIWDTGQETQYF. V usage is TRBV19 and J usage is TRBJ2-5; D might be TRBD1 (6 bases). Trimming removed 2 bases from V and 2 bases from J, with 12 bases in between. There are 15 residues in the CDR3. Germline assignment: CDR1 LNHDA and CDR2 SQIVND (reference sequence).

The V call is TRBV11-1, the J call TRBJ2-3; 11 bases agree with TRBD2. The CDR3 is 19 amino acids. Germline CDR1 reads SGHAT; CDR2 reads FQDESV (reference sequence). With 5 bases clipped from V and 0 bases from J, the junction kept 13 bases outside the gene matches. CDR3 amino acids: CASSKNLAGGAPSTDTQYF. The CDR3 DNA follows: TGTGCCAGCAGCAAAAATCTAGCGGGGGGCGCCCCTAGCACAGATACGCAGTATTTT.

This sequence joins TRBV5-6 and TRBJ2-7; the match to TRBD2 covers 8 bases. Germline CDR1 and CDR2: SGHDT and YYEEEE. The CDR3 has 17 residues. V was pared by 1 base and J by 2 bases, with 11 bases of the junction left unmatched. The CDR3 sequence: CASSLSAKAGGTYEQYF. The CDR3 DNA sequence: TGTGCCAGCAGCTTGTCAGCCAAGGCGGGGGGCACCTACGAGCAGTACTTC. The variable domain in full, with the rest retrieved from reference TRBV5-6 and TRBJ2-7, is DAGVTQSPTHLIKTRGQQVTLRCSPKSGHDTVSWYQQALGQGPQFIFQYYEEEERQRGNFPDRFSGHQFPNYSSELNVNALLLGDSALYLCASSLSAKAGGTYEQYFGPGTRLTVT.

This CDR3 is CASSPPGQGNQPQHF. The CDR3 nucleotides read TGTGCCAGCAGTCCCCCGGGACAGGGGAATCAGCCCCAGCATTTT. This chain joins TRBV2 and TRBJ1-5, with 10 bases identical to TRBD1. This CDR3 has 15 residues. The junction had 5 bases not matched to a gene; V was cut back by 5 bases and J by 4 bases. Looked up from germline, CDR1 is SNHLY and CDR2 is FYNNEI.

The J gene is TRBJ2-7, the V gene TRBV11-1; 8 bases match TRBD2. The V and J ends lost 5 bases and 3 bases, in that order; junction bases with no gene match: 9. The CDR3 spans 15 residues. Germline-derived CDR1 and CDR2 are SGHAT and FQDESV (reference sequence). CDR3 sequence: CASSPPGGDFYEQYF. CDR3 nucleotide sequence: TGTGCCAGCAGCCCGCCGGGGGGGGATTTCTACGAGCAGTACTTC.

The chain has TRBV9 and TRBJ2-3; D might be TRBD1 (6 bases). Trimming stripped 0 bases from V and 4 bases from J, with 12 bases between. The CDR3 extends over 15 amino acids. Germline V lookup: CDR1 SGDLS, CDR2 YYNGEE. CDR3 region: CASSVAGYRADTQYF. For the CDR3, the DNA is TGTGCCAGCAGCGTAGCTGGTTACAGGGCAGATACGCAGTATTTT. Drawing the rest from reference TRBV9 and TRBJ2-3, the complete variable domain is DSGVTQTPKHLITATGQRVTLRCSPRSGDLSVYWYQQSLDQGLQFLIQYYNGEERAKGNILERFSAQQFPDLHSELNLSSLELGDSALYFCASSVAGYRADTQYFGPGTRLTVL.

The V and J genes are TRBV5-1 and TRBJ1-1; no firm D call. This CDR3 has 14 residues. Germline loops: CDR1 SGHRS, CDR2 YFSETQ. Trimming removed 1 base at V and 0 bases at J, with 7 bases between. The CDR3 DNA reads TGCGCCAGCAGCTTGCTAGAAATGAACACTGAAGCTTTCTTT. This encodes CASSLLEMNTEAFF.

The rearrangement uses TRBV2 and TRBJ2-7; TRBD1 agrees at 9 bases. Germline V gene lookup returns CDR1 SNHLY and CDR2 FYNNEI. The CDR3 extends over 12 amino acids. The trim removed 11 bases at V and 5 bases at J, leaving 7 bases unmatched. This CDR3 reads CAPGTGLDEQYF. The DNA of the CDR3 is TGTGCCCCCGGGACAGGGCTCGACGAGCAGTACTTC.

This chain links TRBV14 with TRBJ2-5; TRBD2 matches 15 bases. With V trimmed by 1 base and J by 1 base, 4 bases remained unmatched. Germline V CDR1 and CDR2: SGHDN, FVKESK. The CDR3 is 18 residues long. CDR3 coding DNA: TGTGCCAGCAGCCAAGGGGGACTAGCGGGGGGATTCCAAGAGACCCAGTACTTC. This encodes CASSQGGLAGGFQETQYF.

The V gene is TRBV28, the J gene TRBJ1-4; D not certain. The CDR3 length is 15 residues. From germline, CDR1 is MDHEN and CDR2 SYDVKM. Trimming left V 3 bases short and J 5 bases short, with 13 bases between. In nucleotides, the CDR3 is TGTGCCAGCAGTTTTCTGGCAACTACAAATGAAAAACTGTTTTTT. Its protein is CASSFLATTNEKLFF.

The CDR3 nucleotides read TGTGCCAGCAGTTACTCAGGGACAGGGGAATACGAGCAGTACTTC. Translation gives CASSYSGTGEYEQYF. The V call is TRBV6-5, the J call TRBJ2-7, with 10 bases matching TRBD1. CDR3 length: 15 residues. Per the germline V gene, CDR1 is MNHEY and CDR2 is SVGAGI. V was pared by 0 bases and J by 4 bases, with 3 bases of the junction left unmatched.

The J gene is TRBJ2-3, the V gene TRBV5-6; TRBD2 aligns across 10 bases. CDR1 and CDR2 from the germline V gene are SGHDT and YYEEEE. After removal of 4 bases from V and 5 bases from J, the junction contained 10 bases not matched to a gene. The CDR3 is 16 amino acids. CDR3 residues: CASSVERGGVVDTQYF. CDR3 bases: TGTGCCAGCAGCGTAGAGCGGGGGGGCGTAGTAGATACGCAGTATTTT.